The clone carrying this T cell receptor (beta chain) was seen more than once but under ten times. Its antigen remains unidentified. CDR3 length: 12 residues. V gave up 7 bases and J gave up 3 bases; unmatched junction bases: 2. CDR1 SEHNR and CDR2 FQNEAQ come from the germline V gene (reference sequence). The sample belongs to a study of blood T cells in healthy people across ages. Overall study findings and caveats: Estimated diversity that came from one million T cells was considered an underestimate. Older individuals had lower TCR beta diversity per million T cells (the decline was roughly linear).

Using a J-beta primer mix together with a sample-barcoded 5' primer, a second PCR was run for roughly 6 to 11 cycles. A single record per CDR3 protein comes from TCRdb applying MiXCR to the 5' RACE reads. Of about 560,000 distinct CDR3 sequences in the sample, around 27% are singletons; the top ten hold under 4.5%. The same data also contributed to another study, on T cells of mothers and their children.

The sequence was collected from a boy aged 2-15 years in good health. Sample: blood. V and J are TRBV7-9 and TRBJ1-2; 7 bases are shared with TRBD1. The CDR3: CASTQGDYGYTF. Here the CDR3 DNA reads TGTGCCAGCACGCAGGGGGACTATGGCTACACCTTC.